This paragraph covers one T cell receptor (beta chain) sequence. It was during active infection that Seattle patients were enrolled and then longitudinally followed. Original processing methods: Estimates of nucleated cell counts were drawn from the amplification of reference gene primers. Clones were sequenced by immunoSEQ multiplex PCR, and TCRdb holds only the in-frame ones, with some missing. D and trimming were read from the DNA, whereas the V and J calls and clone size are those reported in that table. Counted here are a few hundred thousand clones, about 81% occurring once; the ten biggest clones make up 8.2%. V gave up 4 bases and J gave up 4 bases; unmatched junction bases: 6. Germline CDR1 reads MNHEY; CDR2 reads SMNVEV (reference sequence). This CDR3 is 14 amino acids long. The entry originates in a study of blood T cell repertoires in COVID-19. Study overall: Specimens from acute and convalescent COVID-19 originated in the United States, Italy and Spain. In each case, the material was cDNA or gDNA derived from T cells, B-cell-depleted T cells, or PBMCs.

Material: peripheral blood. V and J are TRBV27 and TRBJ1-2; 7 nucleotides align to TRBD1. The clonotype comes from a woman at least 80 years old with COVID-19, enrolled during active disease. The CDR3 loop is CASSYKPGGYGYTF. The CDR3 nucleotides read TGTGCCAGCAGTTACAAGCCAGGGGGCTATGGCTACACCTTC.